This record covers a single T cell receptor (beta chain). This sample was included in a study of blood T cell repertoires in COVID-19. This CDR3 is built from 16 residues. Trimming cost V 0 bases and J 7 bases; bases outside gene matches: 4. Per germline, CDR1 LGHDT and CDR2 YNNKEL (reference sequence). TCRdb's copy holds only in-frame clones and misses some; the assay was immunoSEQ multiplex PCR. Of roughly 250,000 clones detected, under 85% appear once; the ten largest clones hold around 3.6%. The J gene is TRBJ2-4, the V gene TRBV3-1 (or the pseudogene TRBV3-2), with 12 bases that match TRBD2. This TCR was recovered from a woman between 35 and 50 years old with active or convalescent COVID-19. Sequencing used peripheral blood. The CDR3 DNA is TGTGCCAGCAGCCAAGAATACCTAGCGGGGGGGAACATTCAGTACTTC. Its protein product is CASSQEYLAGGNIQYF.